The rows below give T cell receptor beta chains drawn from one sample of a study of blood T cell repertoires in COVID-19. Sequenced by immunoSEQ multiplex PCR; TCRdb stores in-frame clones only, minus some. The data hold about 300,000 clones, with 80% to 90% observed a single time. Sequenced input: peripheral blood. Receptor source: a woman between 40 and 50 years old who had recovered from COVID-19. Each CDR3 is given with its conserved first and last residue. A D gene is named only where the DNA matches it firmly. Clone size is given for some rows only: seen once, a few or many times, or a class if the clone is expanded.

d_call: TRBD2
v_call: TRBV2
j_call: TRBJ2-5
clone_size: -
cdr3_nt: TGTGCCAGCAAAGGACTAGTGGAGACCCAGTACTTC
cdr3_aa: CASKGLVETQYF

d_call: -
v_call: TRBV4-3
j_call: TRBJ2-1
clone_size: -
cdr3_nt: TGCGCCAGCAGCCAAGATGGCCGGGGAGTGAATGAGCAGTTCTTC
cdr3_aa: CASSQDGRGVNEQFF

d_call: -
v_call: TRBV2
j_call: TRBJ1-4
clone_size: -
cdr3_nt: TGTGCCAGCAGTGAAGAGGGGACTGGGGGGGAAAAACTGTTTTTT
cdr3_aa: CASSEEGTGGEKLFF

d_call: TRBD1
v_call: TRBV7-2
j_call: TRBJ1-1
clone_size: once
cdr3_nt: TGTGCCAGCAGCTCCGCAGGGGGGAACACTGAAGCTTTCTTT
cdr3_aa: CASSSAGGNTEAFF

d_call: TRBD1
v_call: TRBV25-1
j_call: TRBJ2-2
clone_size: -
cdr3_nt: TGTGCCAGCACAGGGGGCAGCTCGGGCACCGGGGAGCTGTTTTTT
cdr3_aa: CASTGGSSGTGELFF

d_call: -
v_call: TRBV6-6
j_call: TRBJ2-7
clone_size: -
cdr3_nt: TGTGCCAGCAGTCCCCCGGGGCAGGGGTACGAGCAGTACTTC
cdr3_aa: CASSPPGQGYEQYF

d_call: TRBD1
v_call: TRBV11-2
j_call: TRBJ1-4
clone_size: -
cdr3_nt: TGTGCCAGCAGCCGAACAGGGGGCAATGAAAAACTGTTTTTT
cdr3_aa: CASSRTGGNEKLFF

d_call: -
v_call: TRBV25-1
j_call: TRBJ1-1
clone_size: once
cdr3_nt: TGTGCCACCTCGGGGGAAACTGAGGGAGCTTTCTTT
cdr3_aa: CATSGETEGAFF

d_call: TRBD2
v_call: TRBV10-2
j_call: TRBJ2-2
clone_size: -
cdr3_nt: TGCGCCACAAACCTGAGGATAGCGGGGTCCACCGGGGAGCTGTTTTTT
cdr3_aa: CATNLRIAGSTGELFF

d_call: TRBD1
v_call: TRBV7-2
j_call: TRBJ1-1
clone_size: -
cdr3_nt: TGTGCCAGCAGCGACGCCCGACAGGGTTCCACTGAAGCTTTCTTT
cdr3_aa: CASSDARQGSTEAFF

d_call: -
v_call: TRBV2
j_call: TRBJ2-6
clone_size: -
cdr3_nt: TGTGCCAGCAGTGATCAGGCAGGGAAAGGAGGGGCCAACGTCCTGACTTTC
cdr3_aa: CASSDQAGKGGANVLTF

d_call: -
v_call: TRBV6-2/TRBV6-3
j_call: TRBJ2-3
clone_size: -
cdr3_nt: TGTGCCAGCAGTTACTCGAGGCCCACCCTCACAGATACGCAGTATTTT
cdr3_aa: CASSYSRPTLTDTQYF

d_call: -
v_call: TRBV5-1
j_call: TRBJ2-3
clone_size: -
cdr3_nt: TGCGCCAGCAGCTTCTCGGGGGACCCCGCCGGGGCGCAGTATTTT
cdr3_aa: CASSFSGDPAGAQYF

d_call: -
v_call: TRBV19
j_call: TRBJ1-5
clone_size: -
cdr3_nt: TGTGCCAGTAGTCGGTGGGGACTCAATCAGCCCCAGCATTTT
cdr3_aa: CASSRWGLNQPQHF

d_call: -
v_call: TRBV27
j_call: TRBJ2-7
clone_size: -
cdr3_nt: TGTGCCAGCAGTTTATCCCCCAGTGGGTGGGGGCACTACGAGCAGTACTTC
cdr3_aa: CASSLSPSGWGHYEQYF

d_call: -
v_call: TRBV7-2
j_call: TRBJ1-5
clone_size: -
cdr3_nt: TGTGCCAGCAGCCCTATGGGGGGGGAACAGCCCCAGCATTTT
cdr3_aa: CASSPMGGEQPQHF

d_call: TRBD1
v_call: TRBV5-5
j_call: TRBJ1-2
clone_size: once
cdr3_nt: TGTGCCAGCAGCTTGTGGGGATCTAGACAGGGTGTATACACCTTC
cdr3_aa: CASSLWGSRQGVYTF

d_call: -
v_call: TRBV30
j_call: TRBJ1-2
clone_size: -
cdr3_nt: TGTGCCTGGAGTGGGGGGGGAGGCTACACCTTC
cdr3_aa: CAWSGGGGYTF

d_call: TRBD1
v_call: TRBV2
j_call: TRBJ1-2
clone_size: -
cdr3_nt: TGTGCCAGCAGCCTTACAGGGGGAGGCTACACCTTC
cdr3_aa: CASSLTGGGYTF

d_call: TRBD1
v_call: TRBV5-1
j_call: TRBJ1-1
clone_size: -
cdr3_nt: TGCGCCAGCAGCTCACGACAGGGGAAGAACACTGAAGCTTTCTTT
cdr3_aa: CASSSRQGKNTEAFF

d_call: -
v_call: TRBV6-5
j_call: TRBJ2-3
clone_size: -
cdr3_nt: TGTGCCAGCAGTTACCCGAACTCCGATACGCAGTATTTT
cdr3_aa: CASSYPNSDTQYF

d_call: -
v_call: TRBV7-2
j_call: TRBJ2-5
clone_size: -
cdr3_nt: TGTGCCAGCAGCTCGTCGGGTAGAGAGACCCAGTACTTC
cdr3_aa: CASSSSGRETQYF

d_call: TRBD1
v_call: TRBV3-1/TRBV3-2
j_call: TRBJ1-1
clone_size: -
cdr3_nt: TGTGCCAGCAGCCGAAACAGGGGCACTGAAGCTTTCTTT
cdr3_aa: CASSRNRGTEAFF

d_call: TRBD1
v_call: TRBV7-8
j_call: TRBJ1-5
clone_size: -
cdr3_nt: TGTGCCAGCAGCCTTGGGACAGCCCCCAATCAGCCCCAGCATTTT
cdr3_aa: CASSLGTAPNQPQHF

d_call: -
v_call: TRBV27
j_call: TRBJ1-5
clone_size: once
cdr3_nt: TGTGCCAGCAGTTTCAATAGCAATCAGCCCCAGCATTTT
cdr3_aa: CASSFNSNQPQHF

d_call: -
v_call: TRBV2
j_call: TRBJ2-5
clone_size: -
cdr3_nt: TGTGCCAGCAGTGAATTGAACCCTAAAGAGACCCAGTACTTC
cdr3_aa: CASSELNPKETQYF

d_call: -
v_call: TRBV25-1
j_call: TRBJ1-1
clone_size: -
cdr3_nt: TGTGCCAGCAGTGAATCCGGAGAGAACACTGAAGCTTTCTTT
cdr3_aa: CASSESGENTEAFF

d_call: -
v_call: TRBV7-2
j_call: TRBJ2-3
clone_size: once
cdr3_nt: TGTGCCAGCAGGCGAGCAGCGCAGGATACGCAGTATTTT
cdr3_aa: CASRRAAQDTQYF

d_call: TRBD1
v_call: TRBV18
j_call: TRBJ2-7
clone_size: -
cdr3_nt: TGTGCCAGCTCTACGACAGGGGACTACGAGCAGTACTTC
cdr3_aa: CASSTTGDYEQYF

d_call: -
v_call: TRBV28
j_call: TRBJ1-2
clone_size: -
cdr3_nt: TGTGCCAGCAGTTTATTAGACAGGCTGAACTATGGCTACACCTTC
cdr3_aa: CASSLLDRLNYGYTF

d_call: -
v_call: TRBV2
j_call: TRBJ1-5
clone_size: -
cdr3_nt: TGTGCCAGCAGTGAATTAAATTCAGGGCTCGGTCAGCCCCAGCATTTT
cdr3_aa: CASSELNSGLGQPQHF

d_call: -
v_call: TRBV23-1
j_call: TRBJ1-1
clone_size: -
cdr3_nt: TGCGCCAGCAGAGGGGGGGCCCCCATGAACACTGAAGCTTTCTTT
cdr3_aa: CASRGGAPMNTEAFF

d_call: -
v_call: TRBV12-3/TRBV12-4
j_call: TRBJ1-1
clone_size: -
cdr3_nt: TGTGCCAGCAGTCATGGACAGTTTCTCGGGGCTTTCTTT
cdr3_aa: CASSHGQFLGAFF

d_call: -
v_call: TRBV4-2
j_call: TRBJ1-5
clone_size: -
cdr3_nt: TGTGCCAGCAGCCGGACGGGGATTGGCCAGCCCCAGCATTTT
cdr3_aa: CASSRTGIGQPQHF

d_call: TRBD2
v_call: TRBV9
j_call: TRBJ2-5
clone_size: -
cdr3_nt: TGTGCCAGCAGCGTAGCGGGGGGGGAGACCCAGTACTTC
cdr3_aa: CASSVAGGETQYF

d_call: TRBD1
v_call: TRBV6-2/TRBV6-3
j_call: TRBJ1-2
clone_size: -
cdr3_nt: TGTGCCAGCAGTTACCCCCAGGGACAGTCCTATGGCTACACCTTC
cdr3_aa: CASSYPQGQSYGYTF

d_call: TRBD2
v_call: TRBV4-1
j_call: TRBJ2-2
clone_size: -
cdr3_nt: TGCGCCAGCAGCCAAGTCAAGGCGGGGGTCAACACCGGGGAGCTGTTTTTT
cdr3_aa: CASSQVKAGVNTGELFF

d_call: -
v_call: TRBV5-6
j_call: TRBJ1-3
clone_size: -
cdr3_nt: TGTGCCAGCAGCATCGGAGTTGGAAACACCATATATTTT
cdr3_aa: CASSIGVGNTIYF

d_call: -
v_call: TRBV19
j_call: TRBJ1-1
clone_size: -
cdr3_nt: TGTGCCAGTAGTATGTATTACACTGAAGCTTTCTTT
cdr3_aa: CASSMYYTEAFF

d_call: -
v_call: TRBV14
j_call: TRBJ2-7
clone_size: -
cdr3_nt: TGTGCCAGCAGCACCCGGACAGACTCCTACGAGCAGTACTTC
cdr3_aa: CASSTRTDSYEQYF

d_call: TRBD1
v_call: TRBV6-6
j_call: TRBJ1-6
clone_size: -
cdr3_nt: TGTGCCAGCAGTCACCGATTTTACAGGGGGCTTACCCTCGACTATAATTCACCCCTCCACTTT
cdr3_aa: CASSHRFYRGLTLDYNSPLHF

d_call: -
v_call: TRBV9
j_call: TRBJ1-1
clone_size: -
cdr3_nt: TGTGCCAGCAGCTTACGGACAGACTTGAACACTGAAGCTTTCTTT
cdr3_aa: CASSLRTDLNTEAFF

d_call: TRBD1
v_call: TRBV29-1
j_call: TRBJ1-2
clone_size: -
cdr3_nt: TGCAGCGCTAGCGGACAGGAAAGCGCCATTGGCTATGGCTACACCTTC
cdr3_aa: CSASGQESAIGYGYTF

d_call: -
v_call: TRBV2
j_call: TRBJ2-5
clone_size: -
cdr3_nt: TGTGCCAAGACCACGGGTCAAGAGACCCAGTACTTC
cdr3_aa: CAKTTGQETQYF